The 15 T cell receptor beta chains listed next were all sequenced from one sample in a study of metastatic and nonmetastatic thyroid tumors. Each patient went into thyroid surgery without having received any treatment. TCRdb re-called clones from the PCR reads using MiXCR. The sample yields roughly 29,000 clones, around a fifth seen once. The sample was blood. These receptors originate from a female donor with papillary thyroid cancer or a benign thyroid nodule (not recorded which). Some clones in this sample may be carry-over from other donors' samples.

This chain links TRBV7-8 with TRBJ2-7, with D perhaps TRBD2 (5 bases). The CDR3 is 15 residues long. Germline values: CDR1 SGHVS, CDR2 FQNEAQ. V was trimmed by 4 bases and J by 2 bases, leaving 15 bases between them. The CDR3 sequence is CASSSTPRLPYEQYF. The CDR3, as DNA: TGTGCCAGCAGCTCCACCCCTAGACTACCCTACGAGCAGTACTTC.

This sequence joins TRBV3-1 and TRBJ1-1; D is undetermined. Germline CDR1 is LGHDT and CDR2 is YNNKEL (reference sequence). Trimming pared 1 base from V and 3 bases from J, leaving 6 bases between. This CDR3 has 13 residues. The CDR3 here is CASSQVLYTEAFF. The CDR3 nucleotides read TGTGCCAGCAGCCAAGTCTTATACACTGAAGCTTTCTTT.

This clone occurred a few times. V usage is TRBV19 and J usage is TRBJ2-2, with D unresolved. Germline V gene lookup returns CDR1 LNHDA and CDR2 SQIVND (reference sequence). The CDR3 loop spans 15 amino acids. Deletions cut 4 bases from V and 2 bases from J, with 11 bases between. The chain's CDR3 is CASSTSSTNTGELFF. DNA of the CDR3: TGTGCCAGTAGTACGAGTTCTACAAACACCGGGGAGCTGTTTTTT. The variable domain in full, completed from reference TRBV19 and TRBJ2-2, reads DGGITQSPKYLFRKEGQNVTLSCEQNLNHDAMYWYRQDPGQGLRLIYYSQIVNDFQKGDIAEGYSVSREKKESFPLTVTSAQKNPTAFYLCASSTSSTNTGELFFGEGSRLTVL.

This chain links TRBV7-3 with TRBJ2-1; 11 positions agree with TRBD2. Germline V gives CDR1 SGHTA, CDR2 FQGTGA. The CDR3 extends over 15 amino acids. Trimming cost V 5 bases and J 4 bases; bases outside gene matches: 4. DNA for the CDR3: TGTGCCAGCAGCGTAGCGGGGGGGAATTACAATGAGCAGTTCTTC. This codes for CASSVAGGNYNEQFF.

This clone was detected many times. This chain joins TRBV6-1 and TRBJ2-5; D remains ambiguous. Germline V gene lookup returns CDR1 MNHNS and CDR2 SASEGT. V lost 6 bases and J lost 1, with 12 bases in between. The CDR3 consists of 14 residues. CDR3 sequence reads: CASRQSQFQETQYF. Here the CDR3 DNA reads TGTGCCAGCAGACAATCCCAGTTCCAAGAGACCCAGTACTTC.

Concerning this clone itself: At the DNA level, this CDR3 is encoded by other sequences in the same sample as well. The chain has TRBV4-2 and TRBJ2-1; tentatively, D is TRBD2 (6 bases). Per the germline V gene, CDR1 is LGHNA and CDR2 is YNFKEQ. With 1 base removed from V and 5 bases from J, the gap between germline ends came to 15 bases. The CDR3 loop spans 16 amino acids. This chain's CDR3 is CASSQALLAPNNEQFF. CDR3 coding DNA: TGTGCCAGCAGCCAAGCTCTACTAGCCCCGAACAATGAGCAGTTCTTC.

The chain is built from TRBV2 and TRBJ2-2; D might be TRBD2 (6 bases). CDR3 length: 14 residues. In germline, CDR1 is SNHLY, CDR2 FYNNEI. Trimming removed 8 bases from V and 1 base from J, with 11 bases in between. The CDR3 nucleotides read TGTGCCAGCGCGGGATTTAGGAACACCGGGGAGCTGTTTTTT. Protein sequence: CASAGFRNTGELFF.

This clone came up many times. This sequence joins TRBV5-6 and TRBJ1-4, with 8 positions matching TRBD1. This CDR3 comprises 18 residues. Germline loops: CDR1 SGHDT, CDR2 YYEEEE. V gave up 3 bases and J gave up 7 bases; unmatched junction bases: 17. The CDR3 DNA sequence: TGTGCCAGCAGCTCGTGGTGGGACAGGACGGCGGGAGGTGAAAAACTGTTTTTT. It encodes CASSSWWDRTAGGEKLFF.

This clone was recorded at least ten times. This may come from a read error, since a much larger clone is one base off. Other DNA sequences in the sample encode the same CDR3. The chain uses TRBV4-1 and TRBJ2-6; 7 nucleotides align to TRBD2. The ends lost 3 bases at V and 0 bases at J; junction bases unmatched: 8. The CDR3 contains 18 residues. Looked up from germline, CDR1 is MGHRA and CDR2 is YSYEKL. This chain's CDR3 is CASSQDASGASGANVLTF. In DNA form, the CDR3 reads TGCGCCAGCAGCCAGGATGCTAGCGGAGCCTCTGGGGCCAACGTCCTGACTTTC.

As concerns this clone: Germline and junction disagree at one end, which may indicate a read error. The rearrangement uses TRBV5-4 and TRBJ1-2; 9 bases map to TRBD1. CDR3 size: 14 residues. Germline-derived CDR1 and CDR2 are SGHNT and YYREEE (reference sequence). CDR3 sequence (DNA): TGTTCCAGCAGCTTGGACAGGGGATCCTATGGCTACACCTTC. Translating it yields CSSSLDRGSYGYTF.

This clone was recorded many times. The chain employs TRBV9 and TRBJ2-2; D is perhaps TRBD1 or TRBD2 (5 bases each). This CDR3 spans 17 amino acids. V shed 4 bases and J shed 0 bases, with 16 bases lying between them. Per the germline V gene, CDR1 is SGDLS and CDR2 is YYNGEE. The CDR3: CASSKLPGTSNTGELFF. The CDR3 DNA reads TGTGCCAGCAGCAAACTTCCCGGGACCTCGAACACCGGGGAGCTGTTTTTT.

The genes are TRBV11-1 and TRBJ2-1, with 7 bases lining up with TRBD1. Germline V lookup: CDR1 SGHAT, CDR2 FQDESV (reference sequence). V shed 7 bases, J shed 4 bases, and the junction held 10 bases outside the gene matches. The CDR3 has 15 amino acids. The CDR3 sequence is CASTFGQGVYNEQFF. CDR3 nucleotide sequence: TGTGCCAGCACCTTCGGGCAGGGGGTTTACAATGAGCAGTTCTTC.

The V and J genes are TRBV18 and TRBJ2-3, with D unclear. Germline lookup yields CDR1 KGHSH and CDR2 LQKENI. The germline V and J ends were trimmed by 3 bases and 5 bases, with 6 bases remaining between them. CDR3 length: 12 residues. The CDR3 here is CASSPTGDTQYF. Here the CDR3 DNA reads TGTGCCAGCTCACCTACCGGAGATACGCAGTATTTT.

This clone was observed at least ten times. The V call is TRBV7-2, the J call TRBJ2-1, with 7 positions matching TRBD1. Germline V gene data show CDR1 as SGHTA and CDR2 as FQGNSA. The CDR3 is made up of 16 amino acids. The trim removed 5 bases at V and 5 bases at J, leaving 12 bases unmatched. The CDR3, as DNA: TGTGCCAGCAGCCAATTGACAGGGTTTAAGGACAATGAGCAGTTCTTC. Protein sequence: CASSQLTGFKDNEQFF.

This clone has ten or more counts. This sequence joins TRBV20-1 and TRBJ2-7; 7 bases are a match to TRBD1. V was clipped by 3 bases and J by 3 bases; unmatched bases: 14. In germline, CDR1 is DFQATT, CDR2 SNEGSKA (reference sequence). This CDR3 comprises 16 residues. The DNA for the CDR3 is TGCAGTGCTAGTCCCGCCGACAGGGCGCCCAACTACGAGCAGTACTTC. Protein sequence: CSASPADRAPNYEQYF.